This T cell receptor beta chain emerged from a study of CD8 T cells in ankylosing spondylitis. The CDR3 spans 14 residues. V dropped 6 bases and J dropped 0 bases, with 14 bases sitting between them. Germline CDR1 and CDR2: DFQATT and SNEGSKA (reference sequence). This clonotype has a handful of counts. Its antigen is still unknown. Quantitative 5'-RACE with molecular barcodes generated TCR beta libraries. TCRdb re-analysed the 5' RACE reads in MiXCR, keeping a single row per CDR3 protein. The top ten clones hold 0.95% to 1.4% of a sample with about 340,000 distinct CDR3 sequences, roughly 14% of them seen once. Regarding the study as a whole: A TCR beta motif made of about 8 highly homologous variants seemed typical of ankylosing spondylitis blood. Certain motif variants had earlier appeared in reactive arthritis synovial fluid and blood. CD8+ disease-linked clones were present at relatively low frequencies in blood.

Sequenced material: blood, either unsorted or a sorted T cell fraction (not recorded which). J is TRBJ1-1 and V is TRBV20-1; possible D gene TRBD1, 6 bases. This sequence originates from a male donor with ankylosing spondylitis or in good health (not recorded which). The CDR3 sequence is CSAVRQEMNTEAFF. DNA for the CDR3: TGCAGTGCGGTCCGACAGGAGATGAACACTGAAGCTTTCTTT.